This record looks at one T cell receptor (beta chain) sequence and its context. Its antigen remains unknown. cDNA synthesis used the whole RNA isolate, giving expressed TCRB sequences. The table came from immunoSEQ multiplex PCR; TCRdb's copy has only in-frame clones and leaves some out. The sample includes 450,000 to 550,000 clones, approximately 30% of them seen just once. This entry is derived from a study of beta chain features in type 1 diabetes. Study outcomes and limitations: Any PCR bias toward short templates would affect both groups alike. VDJ junctions in type 1 diabetes patients carried more deletions and fewer insertions. TCRB CDR3s from Type 1 diabetes patients were moderately but significantly shorter in all four CD4+ subsets.

Sort purity for all populations was recorded as exceeding 98%. This receptor was identified in a man in his late teens or twenties in good health. Specimen: naive CD4+ T cells from blood.

The CDR3: CASSVGVYNSPLHF. For the CDR3, the DNA is TGTGCCAGCAGCGTAGGAGTCTATAATTCACCCCTCCACTTT. The chain employs TRBV9 and TRBJ1-6, with D uncertain. This CDR3 region has 14 residues. Germline CDR1 and CDR2: SGDLS and YYNGEE. V was cut by 0 bases and J by 3 bases, with 4 bases left in between.